This T cell receptor beta chain was documented in a study of OX40 agonist ivuxolimab in advanced cancers. General observations from the study: Partial responders receiving 0.1-3.0 mg/kg showed among the lowest clonal expansion.

The CDR3 runs 14 residues. Germline assignment: CDR1 LNHDA and CDR2 SQIVND (reference sequence). Trimming left V 5 bases short and J 4 bases short, with 12 bases between. Details on this clone: The antigen remains unidentified. The same CDR3 can be traced to other DNA sequences in this sample.

Data came from immunoSEQ multiplex PCR; TCRdb stores just in-frame clones and leaves some out. The data contain tens of thousands of clones, about 86% of them singletons. The chain is built from TRBV19 and TRBJ1-5, with D maybe TRBD1 (6 bases). The starting material was CD4+ or CD8+ T cells sorted from blood, obtained in a trial of the OX40 agonist ivuxolimab. This TCR came from an adult with an advanced solid tumor such as melanoma, head and neck, liver or kidney cancer. The CDR3 DNA sequence: TGTGCCAGTAGTGGTCGGGGGCCGAATCAGCCCCAGCATTTT. Translated, it gives CASSGRGPNQPQHF.